The 5 T cell receptor beta chains listed next were all sequenced from one sample in a study of cytomegalovirus exposure and HLA in healthy donors. The PCR ran on 60 Vbeta and 13 Jbeta primers. The repertoire was sequenced with immunoSEQ multiplex PCR; TCRdb's copy has only in-frame clones and lacks some. The sample gives a few hundred thousand clones, roughly 80% of which show up once; 1.1% to 1.5% is in the top ten. The specimen sequenced was PBMCs. These receptors were obtained from a girl aged 5 to 17 in good health and CMV-seronegative.

This clone occurred once. This chain connects TRBV4-1 to TRBJ2-5; 7 bases are shared with TRBD2. The germline CDR1 and CDR2 sequences are MGHRA and YSYEKL. The CDR3 is 15 residues long. V lost 0 bases, J lost 2 bases, and 3 bases stayed unmatched. This CDR3 reads CASSQDRTSQETQYF. CDR3 nucleotides: TGCGCCAGCAGCCAAGATCGGACTAGTCAAGAGACCCAGTACTTC.

The chain links TRBV28 to TRBJ2-1; 8 nucleotides line up with TRBD1. The V and J ends lost 6 bases and 0 bases, in that order; junction bases with no gene match: 7. Per germline, CDR1 MDHEN and CDR2 SYDVKM. The CDR3 loop spans 16 amino acids. The CDR3 DNA is TGTGCCAGCAGGACAGGGGTTGAGGGCTCCTACAATGAGCAGTTCTTC. Protein product: CASRTGVEGSYNEQFF.

The rearrangement uses TRBV30 and TRBJ2-2; a weak D match, TRBD2 (6 bases). Germline V lookup: CDR1 GTSNPN, CDR2 SVGIG (reference sequence). The CDR3 sequence is 15 residues long. V was pared by 3 bases and J by 5 bases, with 16 bases between. The CDR3 loop reads CAWRGGLMGTGELFF. CDR3 nucleotide sequence: TGTGCCTGGAGGGGGGGACTCATGGGGACCGGGGAGCTGTTTTTT. The whole variable domain, filled in from reference TRBV30 and TRBJ2-2, reads SQTIHQWPATLVQPVGSPLSLECTVEGTSNPNLYWYRQAAGRGLQLLFYSVGIGQISSEVPQNLSASRPQDRQFILSSKKLLLSDSGFYLCAWRGGLMGTGELFFGEGSRLTVL.

The chain uses TRBV18 and TRBJ1-1, with D possibly matching TRBD1 (5 bases). This CDR3 comprises 13 residues. Between the trimmed V and J ends, which lost 4 bases and 2 bases, there was a span of 8 bases. CDR1 and CDR2 (germline): KGHSH, LQKENI. CDR3 in amino acids: CASSQTANTEAFF. As DNA, the CDR3 is TGTGCCAGCTCACAGACAGCAAACACTGAAGCTTTCTTT.

The chain carries TRBV7-2 and TRBJ2-5, with 7 bases that match TRBD1. This CDR3 has 17 amino acids. The germline gives CDR1 SGHTA, CDR2 FQGNSA. The junction had 12 bases not matched to a gene; V was cut back by 1 base and J by 4 bases. CDR3 DNA: TGTGCCAGCAGCTTAGAAGGCAGGGGGTTCATCCGAGAGACCCAGTACTTC. It codes for CASSLEGRGFIRETQYF.